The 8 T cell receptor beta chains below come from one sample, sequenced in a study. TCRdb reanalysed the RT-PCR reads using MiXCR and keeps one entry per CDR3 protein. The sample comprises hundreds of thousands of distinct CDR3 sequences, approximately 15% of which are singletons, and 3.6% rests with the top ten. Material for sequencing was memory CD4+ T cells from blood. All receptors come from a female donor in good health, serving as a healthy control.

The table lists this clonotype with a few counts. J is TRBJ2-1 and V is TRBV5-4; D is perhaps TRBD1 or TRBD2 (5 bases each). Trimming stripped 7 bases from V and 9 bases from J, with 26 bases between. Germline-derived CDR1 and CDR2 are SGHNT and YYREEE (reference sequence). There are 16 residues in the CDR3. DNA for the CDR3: TGTGCCAGCCAACTTGGGACCCCTGGGGCCGAGGGTGAGCAGTTCTTC. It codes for CASQLGTPGAEGEQFF.

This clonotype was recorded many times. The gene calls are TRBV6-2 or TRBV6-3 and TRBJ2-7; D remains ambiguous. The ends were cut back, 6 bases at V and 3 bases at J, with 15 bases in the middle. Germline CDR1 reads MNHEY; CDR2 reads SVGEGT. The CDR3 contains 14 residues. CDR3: CASRRKNLDYEQYF. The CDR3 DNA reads TGTGCCAGCAGACGTAAGAACCTAGACTACGAGCAGTACTTC.

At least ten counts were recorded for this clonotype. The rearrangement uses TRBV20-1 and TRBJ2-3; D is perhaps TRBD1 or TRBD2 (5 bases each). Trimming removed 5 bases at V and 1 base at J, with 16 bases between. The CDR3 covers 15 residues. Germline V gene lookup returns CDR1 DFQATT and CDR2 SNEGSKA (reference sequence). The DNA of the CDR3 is TGCAGTGCTGTGACCCGGGACCACGGCACAGATACGCAGTATTTT. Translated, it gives CSAVTRDHGTDTQYF.

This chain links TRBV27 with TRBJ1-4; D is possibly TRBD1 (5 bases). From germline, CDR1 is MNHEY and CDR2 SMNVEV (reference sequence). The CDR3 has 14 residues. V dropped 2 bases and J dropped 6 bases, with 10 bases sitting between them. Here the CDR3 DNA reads TGTGCCAGCAGTTTAACCTTAGGGGATGAAAAACTGTTTTTT. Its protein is CASSLTLGDEKLFF.

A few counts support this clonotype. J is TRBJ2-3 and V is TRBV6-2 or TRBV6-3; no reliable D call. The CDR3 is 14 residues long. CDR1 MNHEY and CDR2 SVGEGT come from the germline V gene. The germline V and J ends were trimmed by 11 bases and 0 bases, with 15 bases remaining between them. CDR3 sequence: CAGKADPSTDTQYF. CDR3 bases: TGTGCCGGCAAGGCGGACCCTAGCACAGATACGCAGTATTTT.

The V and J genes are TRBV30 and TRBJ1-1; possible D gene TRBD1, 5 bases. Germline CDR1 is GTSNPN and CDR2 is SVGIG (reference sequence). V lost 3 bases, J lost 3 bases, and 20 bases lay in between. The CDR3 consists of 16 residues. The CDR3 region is CAWSPRVRGGDTEAFF. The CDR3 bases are TGTGCCTGGAGCCCCCGAGTCCGGGGGGGAGACACTGAAGCTTTCTTT.

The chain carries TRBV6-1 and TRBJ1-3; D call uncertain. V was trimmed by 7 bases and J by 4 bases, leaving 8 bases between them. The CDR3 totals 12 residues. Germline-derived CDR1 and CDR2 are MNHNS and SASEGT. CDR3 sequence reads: CASIAHGNTIYF. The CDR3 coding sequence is TGTGCCAGCATAGCCCACGGAAACACCATATATTTT.

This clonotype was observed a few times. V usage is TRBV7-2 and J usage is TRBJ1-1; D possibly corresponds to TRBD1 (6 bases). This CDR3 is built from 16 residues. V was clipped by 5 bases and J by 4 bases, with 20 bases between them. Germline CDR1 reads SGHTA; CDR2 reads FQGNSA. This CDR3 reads CASSRDRKSGATEAFF. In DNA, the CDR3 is TGTGCCAGCAGCCGTGACAGGAAAAGTGGCGCCACTGAAGCTTTCTTT.